The present entry profiles one TCR beta chain with its context. Antigen: not known. Germline V gives CDR1 SGHRS, CDR2 YFSETQ. The CDR3 is made up of 13 amino acids. Trimming took 4 bases from V and 5 from J; bases not matched to a gene: 6. The sample belongs to a study of cytomegalovirus exposure and HLA in healthy donors. Study outcomes and limitations: The study carried out a later analysis of TCR beta sequences. It associated 15,000 to 20,000 of them with specific HLA alleles at a false discovery rate of 0.05.

Primers included in the PCR were 60 Vbeta and 13 Jbeta primers. Repertoires were generated with immunoSEQ multiplex PCR, while TCRdb's copy carries only in-frame clones and drops some. The table has about 170,000 clones, around 80% seen once; the top ten hold about 2.5%. V gene TRBV5-1 combines with J gene TRBJ2-7, with 7 bases identical to TRBD1. The sample taken for sequencing was PBMCs. This sequence originates from a male donor in good health and CMV-seronegative. The CDR3 sequence is CASSRDRVDEQYF. The CDR3 bases are TGCGCCAGCAGCCGTGACAGGGTCGACGAGCAGTACTTC. Full variable domain (outside the CDR3, taken from reference TRBV5-1 and TRBJ2-7): KAGVTQTPRYLIKTRGQQVTLSCSPISGHRSVSWYQQTPGQGLQFLFEYFSETQRNKGNFPGRFSGRQFSNSRSEMNVSTLELGDSALYLCASSRDRVDEQYFGPGTRLTVT.